A single sample gave rise to the 5 T cell receptor beta chains below, sequenced in a study of shared clonotypes between healthy human individuals. The repertoire was sequenced with immunoSEQ multiplex PCR; TCRdb's copy has only in-frame clones and lacks some. Of about 2.1 million clones listed, 85% to 95% were seen once; the top ten hold approximately 1.6%. CD45RO-negative cells were positively selected for CCR7, leaving out terminally differentiated effector memory CD45RA+ cells. Material for sequencing was naive CD8+ T cells from PBMCs. All receptors derive from a man aged 18 to 29 in good health. Some clones in this sample may be carry-over from other donors' samples.

This clone was counted many times. The chain joins TRBV9 to TRBJ2-7, with 7 positions matching TRBD2. Germline V CDR1 and CDR2: SGDLS, YYNGEE. The CDR3 is made up of 14 amino acids. V shed 1 base, J shed 2 bases, and the junction held 3 bases outside the gene matches. CDR3 in amino acids: CASSVSREAYEQYF. Here the CDR3 DNA reads TGTGCCAGCAGCGTAAGCCGGGAGGCCTACGAGCAGTACTTC.

J is TRBJ2-7 and V is TRBV7-6; 7 nucleotides match TRBD2. The length of the CDR3 is 15 residues. The germline V gene encodes CDR1 SGHVS and CDR2 FNYEAQ. J was trimmed by 7 bases and V by 2 bases; bases with no gene match: 11. The CDR3 nucleotides are TGTGCCAGCAGCTTAATAGCGGGCCCTGAGCGGGAGCAGTACTTC. This encodes CASSLIAGPEREQYF.

This chain uses TRBV5-1 with TRBJ2-1; no clear D. Between the trimmed V and J ends, which lost 0 bases and 4 bases, there was a span of 8 bases. The germline V gene has CDR1 SGHRS and CDR2 YFSETQ. The CDR3 sequence is 14 residues long. This chain's CDR3 is CASSLEPRYNEQFF. For the CDR3, the DNA is TGCGCCAGCAGCTTGGAGCCCCGGTACAATGAGCAGTTCTTC.

The CDR3 protein is CASSFLQNIHEQYF. For the CDR3, the DNA is TGTGCCAGCAGCTTTCTACAGAACATACACGAGCAGTACTTC. The chain employs TRBV13 and TRBJ2-7; D is uncertain. This CDR3 region has 14 residues. Trimming took 3 bases from V and 5 from J, leaving 14 bases between them. The germline CDR1 and CDR2 sequences are PRHDT and FYEKMQ (reference sequence). The whole variable domain, remainder taken from reference TRBV13 and TRBJ2-7, is AAGVIQSPRHLIKEKRETATLKCYPIPRHDTVYWYQQGPGQDPQFLISFYEKMQSDKGSIPDRFSAQQFSDYHSELNMSSLELGDSALYFCASSFLQNIHEQYFGPGTRLTVT.

The chain has TRBV2 and TRBJ2-5, with no clear D. CDR3 length: 14 amino acids. Germline CDR1 reads SNHLY; CDR2 reads FYNNEI. V lost 1 base to trimming and J lost 2 bases, with 8 bases between them. CDR3 DNA: TGTGCCAGCAGTGAAGAACAGTTACAAGAGACCCAGTACTTC. Its protein product is CASSEEQLQETQYF.